The present T cell receptor (beta chain) was sequenced within a study of cytomegalovirus exposure and HLA in healthy donors. Study-level points and caveats: Segments of the TCR beta V type were, in most cases, productive about 90% or about 30% of the time in an earlier analysis.

Remarks on this clone: Its antigen is unidentified.

Trimming removed 4 bases from V and 5 bases from J; junction bases left unmatched: 14. The CDR3 loop spans 18 amino acids. In germline, CDR1 is SEHNR, CDR2 FQNEAQ (reference sequence). Primers included in the PCR were 60 Vbeta and 13 Jbeta primers. Libraries were prepared by immunoSEQ multiplex PCR; TCRdb keeps only in-frame clonotypes and omits some of them. This table has more than 95,000 clones, about 80% appearing once. Healthy bone marrow donors made up the cohort. The specimen sequenced was PBMCs. The rearrangement joins TRBV7-9 to TRBJ2-1; 10 bases are a match to TRBD2. The TCR sequence derives from a woman in her thirties or forties in good health and CMV-seropositive. CDR3 protein: CASSSILSWLAGDNEQFF. Here the CDR3 DNA reads TGTGCCAGCAGCTCCATCCTCTCCTGGCTAGCGGGAGACAATGAGCAGTTCTTC.